This T cell receptor beta chain derives from a study of shared clonotypes between healthy human individuals. The overall study: Aged between 18 and 49, the donors were two women and a few men. Overall study findings and caveats: Estimated richness values were generally larger in naive subsets than in memory subsets. In several donors, approximately 5% of naive CD4 clonotypes appeared in common.

This CDR3 is 13 amino acids long. Germline lookup yields CDR1 SNHLY and CDR2 FYNNEI. The V gene lost 4 bases and the J gene lost 5 bases, with 11 bases spanning the gap. The data were produced by immunoSEQ multiplex PCR, yet TCRdb's version contains in-frame clones alone and is incomplete. Here the sample spans some 1 million clones, around 76% being singletons. For this clone: Its specificity is not known.

All donors were healthy HIV-negative adults lacking recent acute infections or vaccinations. The clonotype was recovered from a young man in good health. The chain recombines TRBV2 with TRBJ2-5; D might be TRBD2 (6 bases). Source material: memory CD4+ T cells sorted from blood. This sample's subset: CD45RA-negative fraction. CDR3 in amino acids: CASSVRREETQYF. The CDR3, as DNA: TGTGCCAGCAGTGTGAGGAGGGAGGAGACCCAGTACTTC.